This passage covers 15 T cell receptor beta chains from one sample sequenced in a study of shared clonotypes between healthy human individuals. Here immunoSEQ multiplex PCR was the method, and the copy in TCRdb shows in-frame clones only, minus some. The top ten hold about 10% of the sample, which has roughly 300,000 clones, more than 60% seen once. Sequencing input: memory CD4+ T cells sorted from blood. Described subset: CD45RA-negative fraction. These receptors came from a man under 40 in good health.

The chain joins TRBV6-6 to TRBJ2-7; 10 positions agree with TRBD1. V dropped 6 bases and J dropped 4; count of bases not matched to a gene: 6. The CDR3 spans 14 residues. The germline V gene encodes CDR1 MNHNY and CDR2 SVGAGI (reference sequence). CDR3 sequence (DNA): TGTGCCAGCAGACCGACAGGGGGCGGTTACGAGCAGTACTTC. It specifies CASRPTGGGYEQYF.

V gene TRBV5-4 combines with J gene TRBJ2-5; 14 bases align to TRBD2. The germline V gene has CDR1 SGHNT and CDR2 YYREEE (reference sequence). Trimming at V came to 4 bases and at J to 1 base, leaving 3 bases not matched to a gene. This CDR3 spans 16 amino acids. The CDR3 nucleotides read TGTGCCAGCAGCAGCGGACTAGCGGGAGGCCAAGAGACCCAGTACTTC. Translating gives CASSSGLAGGQETQYF.

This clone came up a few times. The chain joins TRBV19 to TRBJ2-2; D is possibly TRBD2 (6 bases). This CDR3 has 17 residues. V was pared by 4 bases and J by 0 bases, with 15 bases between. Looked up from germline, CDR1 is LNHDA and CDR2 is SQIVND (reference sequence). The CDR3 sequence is CASSRSGAGTNTGELFF. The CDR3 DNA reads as TGTGCCAGTAGTAGATCGGGAGCAGGGACGAACACCGGGGAGCTGTTTTTT.

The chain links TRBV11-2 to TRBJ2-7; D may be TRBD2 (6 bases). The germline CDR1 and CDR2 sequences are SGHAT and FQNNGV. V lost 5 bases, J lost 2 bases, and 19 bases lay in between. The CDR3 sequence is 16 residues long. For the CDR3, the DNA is TGTGCCAGCAGCCTTAGTCGGGCTAGCGCAACCTACGAGCAGTACTTC. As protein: CASSLSRASATYEQYF.

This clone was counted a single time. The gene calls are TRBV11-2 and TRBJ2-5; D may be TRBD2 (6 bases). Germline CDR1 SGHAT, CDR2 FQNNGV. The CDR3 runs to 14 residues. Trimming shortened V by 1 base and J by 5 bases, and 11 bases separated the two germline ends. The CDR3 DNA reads TGTGCCAGCAGCTTAGGCGGGAAGCTTGAGACCCAGTACTTC. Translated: CASSLGGKLETQYF.

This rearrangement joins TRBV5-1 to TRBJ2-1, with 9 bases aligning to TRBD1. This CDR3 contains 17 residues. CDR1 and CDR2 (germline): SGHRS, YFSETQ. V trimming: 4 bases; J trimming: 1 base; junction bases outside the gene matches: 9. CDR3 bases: TGCGCCAGCAGCCCAACAGGGGGCCACGGGTCCTACAATGAGCAGTTCTTC. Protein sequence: CASSPTGGHGSYNEQFF.

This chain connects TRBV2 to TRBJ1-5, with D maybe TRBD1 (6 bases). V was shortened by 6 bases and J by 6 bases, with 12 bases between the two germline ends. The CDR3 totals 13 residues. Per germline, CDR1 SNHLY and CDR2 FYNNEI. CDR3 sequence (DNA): TGTGCCAGCAGCGGGGGGCGAAGTCAGCCCCAGCATTTT. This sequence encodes CASSGGRSQPQHF.

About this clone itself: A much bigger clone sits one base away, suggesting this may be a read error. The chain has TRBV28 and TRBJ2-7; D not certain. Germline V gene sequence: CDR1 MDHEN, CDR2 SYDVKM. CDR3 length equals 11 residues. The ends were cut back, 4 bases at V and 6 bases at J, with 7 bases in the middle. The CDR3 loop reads CASSSPSEQYF. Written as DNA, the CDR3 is TGTGCCAGCAGTTCCCCCTCCGAGCAGTACTTC.

The CDR3 DNA follows: TGCGCCAGCAGCTTGTTCCGACTAGCGGGAGGGGGGGATACGCAGTATTTT. Translated, it gives CASSLFRLAGGGDTQYF. The V and J genes are TRBV5-1 and TRBJ2-3, with 14 bases matching TRBD2. This CDR3 contains 17 residues. The germline gives CDR1 SGHRS, CDR2 YFSETQ. Trimming took 1 base from V and 6 from J; bases not matched to a gene: 7.

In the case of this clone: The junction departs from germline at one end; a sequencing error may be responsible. CDR3 DNA sequence: TGTGCCAGCAGGGAAGGGACAGGGAAGACCCAGTACTTC. Encoded protein: CASREGTGKTQYF. The genes are TRBV2 and TRBJ2-5; 9 bases line up with TRBD1. The CDR3 has 13 amino acids. Germline loops: CDR1 SNHLY, CDR2 FYNNEI.

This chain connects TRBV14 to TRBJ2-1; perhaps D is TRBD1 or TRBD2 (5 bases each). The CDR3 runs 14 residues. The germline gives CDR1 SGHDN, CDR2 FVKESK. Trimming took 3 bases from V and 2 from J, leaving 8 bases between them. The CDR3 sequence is CASSQTGPYNEQFF. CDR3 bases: TGTGCCAGCAGCCAGACGGGACCCTACAATGAGCAGTTCTTC.

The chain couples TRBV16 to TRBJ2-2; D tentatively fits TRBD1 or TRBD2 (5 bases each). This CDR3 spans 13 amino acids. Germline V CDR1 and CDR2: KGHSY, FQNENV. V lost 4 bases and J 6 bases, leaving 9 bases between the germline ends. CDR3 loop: CASSRGTAGELFF. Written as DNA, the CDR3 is TGTGCCAGCAGCCGTGGGACGGCCGGGGAGCTGTTTTTT.

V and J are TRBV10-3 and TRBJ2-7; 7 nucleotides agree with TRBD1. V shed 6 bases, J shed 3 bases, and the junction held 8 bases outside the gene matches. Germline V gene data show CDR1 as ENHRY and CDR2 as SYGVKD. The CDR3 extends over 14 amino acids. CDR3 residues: CAISRTGENYEQYF. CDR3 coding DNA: TGTGCCATCAGCCGGACAGGAGAAAACTACGAGCAGTACTTC.

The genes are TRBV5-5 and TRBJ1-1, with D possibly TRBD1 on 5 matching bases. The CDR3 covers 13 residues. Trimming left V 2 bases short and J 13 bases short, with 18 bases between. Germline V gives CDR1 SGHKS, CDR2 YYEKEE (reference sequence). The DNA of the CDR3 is TGTGCCAGCAGCTTCGGTTGGGACCTAAGCTTTTTCTTT. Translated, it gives CASSFGWDLSFFF.

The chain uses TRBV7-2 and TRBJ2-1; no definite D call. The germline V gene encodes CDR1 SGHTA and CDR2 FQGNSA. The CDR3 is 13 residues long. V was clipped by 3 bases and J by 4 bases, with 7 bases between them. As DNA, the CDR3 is TGTGCCAGCAGCTTTAACTGGTACAATGAGCAGTTCTTC. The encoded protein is CASSFNWYNEQFF. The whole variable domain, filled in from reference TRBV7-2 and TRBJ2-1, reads GAGVSQSPSNKVTEKGKDVELRCDPISGHTALYWYRQSLGQGLEFLIYFQGNSAPDKSGLPSDRFSAERTGGSVSTLTIQRTQQEDSAVYLCASSFNWYNEQFFGPGTRLTVL.